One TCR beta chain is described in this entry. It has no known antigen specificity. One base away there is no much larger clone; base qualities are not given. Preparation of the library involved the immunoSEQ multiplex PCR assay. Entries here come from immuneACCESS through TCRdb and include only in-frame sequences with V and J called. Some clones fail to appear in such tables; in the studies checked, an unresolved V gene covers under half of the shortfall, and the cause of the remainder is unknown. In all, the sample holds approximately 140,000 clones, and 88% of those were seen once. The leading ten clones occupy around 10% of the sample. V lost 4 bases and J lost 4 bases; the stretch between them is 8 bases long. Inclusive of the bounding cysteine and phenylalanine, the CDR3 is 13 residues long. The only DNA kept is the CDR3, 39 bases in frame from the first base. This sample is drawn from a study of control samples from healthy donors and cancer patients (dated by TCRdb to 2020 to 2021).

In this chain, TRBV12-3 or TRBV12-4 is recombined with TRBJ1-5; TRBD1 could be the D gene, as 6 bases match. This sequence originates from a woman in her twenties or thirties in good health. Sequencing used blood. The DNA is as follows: TGTGCCAGCAGTTCAGGGGAAAATCAGCCCCAGCATTTT. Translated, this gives CASSSGENQPQHF.